The 18 T cell receptor beta chains below come from one sample, sequenced in a study of cytomegalovirus exposure and HLA in healthy donors. PCR involved 60 Vbeta and 13 Jbeta primers. Sequenced by immunoSEQ multiplex PCR; TCRdb stores in-frame clones only, minus some. Of about 110,000 clones in the sample, around four fifths were seen once. Sequenced material: PBMCs. The origin of the receptors is a man aged 25 to 40 in good health and CMV-seronegative.

This rearrangement joins TRBV6-5 to TRBJ1-1; D uncertain. V lost 6 bases to trimming and J lost 4 bases, with 18 bases between them. CDR3 length equals 15 residues. The germline V gene has CDR1 MNHEY and CDR2 SVGAGI. This CDR3 is CASSLNSGVSTEAFF. DNA for the CDR3: TGTGCCAGCAGCTTAAACTCCGGGGTGAGCACTGAAGCTTTCTTT.

This clone was observed at least ten times. The chain recombines TRBV6-1 with TRBJ1-2; 9 bases match TRBD1. This CDR3 has 12 amino acids. Germline loops: CDR1 MNHNS, CDR2 SASEGT. Trimming removed 6 bases from V and 10 bases from J; junction bases left unmatched: 6. The CDR3 loop is CASSRDRDHYTF. Here the CDR3 DNA reads TGTGCCAGCAGCCGGGACAGGGATCACTACACCTTC.

CDR3 sequence (DNA): TGTGCCAGCAGCCGGACTAGCGGGAGCTTGGCAGATACGCAGTATTTT. It codes for CASSRTSGSLADTQYF. The chain combines TRBV5-4 with TRBJ2-3; 13 bases agree with TRBD2. Germline CDR1 SGHNT, CDR2 YYREEE (reference sequence). With 4 bases clipped from V and 4 bases from J, the junction kept 6 bases outside the gene matches. The CDR3 totals 16 residues.

The rearrangement joins TRBV28 to TRBJ1-2, with D uncertain. V lost 1 base to trimming and J lost 8 bases, with 14 bases between them. Germline values: CDR1 MDHEN, CDR2 SYDVKM. This CDR3 has 14 residues. The chain's CDR3 is CASSLLRRTTGYTF. Written as DNA, the CDR3 is TGTGCCAGCAGTTTATTGCGCCGCACTACCGGCTACACCTTC.

The chain carries TRBV30 and TRBJ1-6; D not certain. V was trimmed by 4 bases and J by 0 bases, leaving 10 bases between them. This CDR3 is 15 amino acids long. Germline V gives CDR1 GTSNPN, CDR2 SVGIG (reference sequence). CDR3 in amino acids: CAWTPGSSYNSPLHF. The DNA for the CDR3 is TGTGCCTGGACCCCCGGGAGCTCCTATAATTCACCCCTCCACTTT.

The V gene is TRBV5-1, the J gene TRBJ2-5; 7 bases align to TRBD2. This CDR3 is 15 amino acids long. The junction had 11 bases not matched to a gene; V was cut back by 4 bases and J by 5 bases. Germline loops: CDR1 SGHRS, CDR2 YFSETQ. The CDR3 protein is CASSPSSGGSETQYF. DNA for the CDR3: TGCGCCAGCAGCCCCTCTTCTGGCGGGAGTGAGACCCAGTACTTC.

This clone was recorded a few times. The gene calls are TRBV19 and TRBJ1-2; a possible D gene is TRBD1 (6 bases). Trimming shortened V by 3 bases and J by 4 bases, and 12 bases separated the two germline ends. Germline V lookup: CDR1 LNHDA, CDR2 SQIVND (reference sequence). The CDR3 is made up of 14 amino acids. The CDR3 loop is CASSIAGAGYGYTF. The DNA for the CDR3 is TGTGCCAGTAGTATTGCAGGGGCAGGCTATGGCTACACCTTC.

The chain has TRBV15 and TRBJ1-5; 8 nucleotides align to TRBD1. CDR1 and CDR2 (germline): LNHNV, YYDKDF (reference sequence). J gave up 6 bases and V 2 bases, and 6 bases lay outside the gene matches. CDR3 length: 15 amino acids. CDR3 protein: CATSRYGQGIQPQHF. The CDR3 region has the DNA TGTGCCACCAGCAGATACGGACAGGGCATTCAGCCCCAGCATTTT.

This clone was counted only a few times. The CDR3 protein is CASSSTGGWENIQYF. In nucleotides, the CDR3 is TGTGCCAGCAGCTCCACAGGGGGCTGGGAAAACATTCAGTACTTC. The chain joins TRBV7-9 to TRBJ2-4, with TRBD1 identical over 9 bases. Germline values: CDR1 SEHNR, CDR2 FQNEAQ (reference sequence). V lost 4 bases to trimming and J lost 5 bases; unmatched junction nucleotides: 6. The CDR3 consists of 15 residues.

J is TRBJ1-1 and V is TRBV6-1, with 7 bases identical to TRBD1. CDR3 length: 15 amino acids. Germline V gives CDR1 MNHNS, CDR2 SASEGT. Trimming at V came to 3 bases and at J to 4 bases, leaving 8 bases not matched to a gene. The CDR3 bases are TGTGCCAGCAGTGACAGGGGGGTGGGAGGCACTGAAGCTTTCTTT. Amino acids: CASSDRGVGGTEAFF.

The chain recombines TRBV2 with TRBJ2-3; 9 bases are a match to TRBD2. Germline CDR1 reads SNHLY; CDR2 reads FYNNEI. The CDR3 runs 14 residues. J gave up 3 bases and V 5 bases, and 3 bases lay outside the gene matches. In DNA form, the CDR3 reads TGTGCCAGCAGTTCTAGCGGGAAGACAGATACGCAGTATTTT. It translates to CASSSSGKTDTQYF.

The chain employs TRBV6-6 and TRBJ2-5, with D perhaps matching TRBD1 (5 bases). The CDR3 is made up of 16 amino acids. Trimming removed 2 bases at V and 5 bases at J, with 18 bases between. Germline V gene lookup returns CDR1 MNHNY and CDR2 SVGAGI (reference sequence). CDR3 sequence: CASSYADQGWWETQYF. CDR3 DNA sequence: TGTGCCAGCAGTTACGCAGATCAGGGTTGGTGGGAGACCCAGTACTTC.

This clone appeared a few times. The rearrangement uses TRBV9 and TRBJ1-1, with D possibly TRBD1 on 5 matching bases. The germline gives CDR1 SGDLS, CDR2 YYNGEE. The CDR3 loop spans 14 amino acids. V was cut by 3 bases and J by 0 bases, with 9 bases left in between. The CDR3 region has the DNA TGTGCCAGCAGCGCCAAGGGGATGAACACTGAAGCTTTCTTT. Translation gives CASSAKGMNTEAFF.

The rearrangement links TRBV7-9 to TRBJ2-3, with TRBD1 matching 9 bases. V shed 5 bases and J 0 bases; nucleotides not matched to a gene: 6. Germline V gene data show CDR1 as SEHNR and CDR2 as FQNEAQ (reference sequence). The CDR3 totals 16 residues. The CDR3 nucleotides read TGTGCCAGCAGCCGACGGACAGGGGAAAGCACAGATACGCAGTATTTT. It translates to CASSRRTGESTDTQYF.

J is TRBJ2-5 and V is TRBV6-1; no firm D call. Trimming removed 2 bases from V and 0 bases from J, with 7 bases in between. There are 14 residues in the CDR3. Germline V gene lookup returns CDR1 MNHNS and CDR2 SASEGT. The CDR3 loop is CASSELRYQETQYF. DNA of the CDR3: TGTGCCAGCAGTGAACTCAGGTACCAAGAGACCCAGTACTTC.

This clone was picked up a small number of times. This sequence joins TRBV7-7 and TRBJ2-3; 8 bases agree with TRBD2. CDR3 length: 16 amino acids. V trimming: 5 bases; J trimming: 1 base; junction bases outside the gene matches: 8. Germline V CDR1 and CDR2: SSHAT, FNYEAQ (reference sequence). Written as DNA, the CDR3 is TGTGCCAGCAGCCTGGGCATCGGGGGGGGCACAGATACGCAGTATTTT. It is translated as CASSLGIGGGTDTQYF.

The chain employs TRBV29-1 and TRBJ1-5, with D possibly being TRBD1 (5 bases). V lost 3 bases, J lost 1 base, and 7 bases lay in between. CDR1 is SQVTM, CDR2 ANQGSEA, per germline. This CDR3 spans 13 amino acids. CDR3: CSVDGGSNQPQHF. The CDR3 DNA reads as TGCAGCGTTGATGGGGGGAGCAATCAGCCCCAGCATTTT. The full variable domain, with the rest looked up from reference TRBV29-1 and TRBJ1-5, is SAVISQKPSRDICQRGTSLTIQCQVDSQVTMMFWYRQQPGQSLTLIATANQGSEATYESGFVIDKFPISRPNLTFSTLTVSNMSPEDSSIYLCSVDGGSNQPQHFGDGTRLSIL.

The rearrangement uses TRBV5-6 and TRBJ2-7; TRBD1 might be the D (6 bases). The germline V gene encodes CDR1 SGHDT and CDR2 YYEEEE. This CDR3 is 14 amino acids long. Trimming pared 6 bases from V and 1 base from J, leaving 14 bases between. The CDR3 loop is CASTLRGLSYEQYF. The CDR3 DNA sequence: TGTGCCAGCACCCTCAGGGGTCTATCCTACGAGCAGTACTTC.